The source of this T cell receptor (beta chain) is a study of technical replicates of blood from a handful of donors. TCRdb's copy holds only in-frame clones and misses some; the assay was immunoSEQ multiplex PCR. The sample records about 73,000 clones, roughly 93% being singletons. Germline lookup yields CDR1 LNHDA and CDR2 SQIVND (reference sequence). Trimming pared 1 base from V and 4 bases from J, leaving 11 bases between. CDR3 size: 15 residues. The sequence was obtained from a human donor in good health. Sequenced material: T cells isolated from PBMCs. V is TRBV19 and J is TRBJ1-5, with a tentative D call TRBD1 (6 bases). The CDR3 coding sequence is TGTGCCAGTAGTATAGTGGGACACAGAAATCAGCCCCAGCATTTT. As protein: CASSIVGHRNQPQHF.